Following are 18 T cell receptor beta chains from one sample sequenced in a study of blood T cells in healthy people across ages. It was with a sample-barcoded 5' primer and a J-beta primer mix that a second PCR of about 7 to 12 cycles was run. MiXCR, run by TCRdb on the 5' RACE reads, gives a single entry per CDR3 protein. The sample shows about 570,000 distinct CDR3 sequences, about 25% of them seen only once. A further study also used this sample, focusing on T cells of mothers and their children.

Specimen: blood. These receptors originate from a boy younger than 10 in good health.

This clonotype has only a few counts. The chain combines TRBV29-1 with TRBJ2-1; 9 nucleotides line up with TRBD1. CDR1 is SQVTM, CDR2 ANQGSEA, per germline. CDR3 size: 13 residues. V lost 5 bases, J lost 4 bases, and 3 bases stayed unmatched. The CDR3 reads CSVSGTGYNEQFF. The CDR3 nucleotides are TGCAGCGTTTCCGGGACAGGGTACAATGAGCAGTTCTTC.

The genes are TRBV10-2 and TRBJ1-2; a possible D gene is TRBD1 (5 bases). V lost 2 bases to trimming and J lost 4 bases, with 14 bases between them. The germline V gene encodes CDR1 WSHSY and CDR2 SAAADI. The CDR3 loop spans 15 amino acids. CDR3 protein: CASSEREQAAYGYTF. The CDR3, as DNA: TGCGCCAGCAGTGAGCGGGAACAGGCGGCCTATGGCTACACCTTC.

In this sample, this clonotype turned up a few times. The junction departs from germline at one end; a sequencing error may be responsible. This chain links TRBV13 with TRBJ2-4, with D tentatively TRBD2 (5 bases). Germline CDR1 PRHDT, CDR2 FYEKMQ (reference sequence). This CDR3 region has 13 residues. The DNA for the CDR3 is TGTGCCAGCAGCGGAGGAGCCAAAAACGTTCAGTACTTC. Encoded protein: CASSGGAKNVQYF. The variable domain in full, with the rest retrieved from reference TRBV13 and TRBJ2-4, is AAGVIQSPRHLIKEKRETATLKCYPIPRHDTVYWYQQGPGQDPQFLISFYEKMQSDKGSIPDRFSAQQFSDYHSELNMSSLELGDSALYFCASSGGAKNVQYFGAGTRLSVL.

The genes are TRBV3-1 and TRBJ2-3; D is possibly TRBD1 or TRBD2 (5 bases each). V was clipped by 0 bases and J by 7 bases, with 14 bases between them. This CDR3 is built from 15 residues. CDR1 LGHDT and CDR2 YNNKEL come from the germline V gene (reference sequence). Here the CDR3 DNA reads TGTGCCAGCAGCCAAGAGGGGGTGACCGTCTATACGCAGTATTTT. It encodes CASSQEGVTVYTQYF.

This rearrangement joins TRBV20-1 to TRBJ2-6; perhaps TRBD1 as D (6 bases). V lost 2 bases, J lost 1 base, and 21 bases lay in between. CDR3 length: 19 amino acids. CDR1 and CDR2 (germline): DFQATT, SNEGSKA (reference sequence). As DNA, the CDR3 is TGCAGTGCTAGATTCATCCCGAGAACAGGGCCGTCTGGGGCCAACGTCCTGACTTTC. Its translation: CSARFIPRTGPSGANVLTF.

The chain carries TRBV5-1 and TRBJ1-1; D possibly corresponds to TRBD1 (5 bases). Germline values: CDR1 SGHRS, CDR2 YFSETQ. V lost 2 bases, J lost 1 base, and 12 bases lay in between. There are 15 residues in the CDR3. CDR3 DNA sequence: TGCGCCAGCAGCTTCGGGGACCGGAAGAACACTGAAGCTTTCTTT. This encodes CASSFGDRKNTEAFF.

This chain links TRBV5-1 with TRBJ2-1; possibly TRBD2 for D (5 bases). The V end lost 0 bases, the J end lost 10 bases, and 14 bases lay between the germline ends. The CDR3 runs 14 residues. Germline V lookup: CDR1 SGHRS, CDR2 YFSETQ. The CDR3 DNA is TGCGCCAGCAGCTTGGATCACACCCAGCGGGAGCAGTTCTTC. Its translation: CASSLDHTQREQFF.

This clonotype was found a few times. This chain joins TRBV6-5 and TRBJ1-3; D uncertain. The CDR3 is made up of 15 amino acids. Between the trimmed V and J ends, which lost 0 bases and 0 bases, there was a span of 6 bases. Germline lookup yields CDR1 MNHEY and CDR2 SVGAGI. The DNA for the CDR3 is TGTGCCAGCAGTTACTCCGGGCGCTCTGGAAACACCATATATTTT. Amino acid sequence: CASSYSGRSGNTIYF.

The J gene is TRBJ2-1, the V gene TRBV6-2 or TRBV6-3; weak D call: TRBD2 (6 bases). Trimming took off 5 bases at V and 0 bases at J, with 23 bases between the two ends. This CDR3 region has 19 residues. Germline loops: CDR1 MNHEY, CDR2 SVGEGT. CDR3 DNA: TGTGCCAGCAGTGGGTCGCGACTAGGAGAGGGAAGCTCCTACAATGAGCAGTTCTTC. It specifies CASSGSRLGEGSSYNEQFF.

V usage is TRBV9 and J usage is TRBJ2-7, with 9 bases fitting TRBD2. Germline CDR1 SGDLS, CDR2 YYNGEE. The CDR3 sequence is 15 residues long. The ends lost 0 bases at V and 5 bases at J; junction bases unmatched: 6. As DNA, the CDR3 is TGTGCCAGCAGCGTAGACCCTAGCGGGAATAACGAGCAGTACTTC. Translation gives CASSVDPSGNNEQYF.

This clonotype was recorded at least ten times. The rearrangement joins TRBV15 to TRBJ2-7; 7 bases map to TRBD1. This CDR3 is 14 amino acids long. Germline values: CDR1 LNHNV, CDR2 YYDKDF (reference sequence). Trimming took 3 bases from V and 5 from J; bases not matched to a gene: 7. The CDR3 loop reads CATSSTQGIHEQYF. CDR3 bases: TGTGCCACCAGCAGTACACAGGGGATCCACGAGCAGTACTTC.

This clonotype was counted a few times. V usage is TRBV9 and J usage is TRBJ1-1, with TRBD1 matching over 8 bases. There are 14 residues in the CDR3. Trimming removed 2 bases from V and 1 base from J; junction bases left unmatched: 1. The germline V gene has CDR1 SGDLS and CDR2 YYNGEE. The CDR3 DNA reads as TGTGCCAGCAGCGTTCAGGGGGCGAACACTGAAGCTTTCTTT. Protein: CASSVQGANTEAFF.

The chain couples TRBV12-3 or TRBV12-4 to TRBJ2-1; D uncertain. The CDR3 loop spans 13 amino acids. Trimming removed 2 bases from V and 9 bases from J, with 11 bases in between. The CDR3 DNA follows: TGTGCCAGCAGTTTATTAACAGCCGGTGAGCAGTTCTTC. The encoded protein is CASSLLTAGEQFF.

The gene calls are TRBV3-1 and TRBJ2-7; no firm D call. V lost 0 bases to trimming and J lost 5 bases, with 5 bases between them. The CDR3 has 12 residues. Germline V CDR1 and CDR2: LGHDT, YNNKEL (reference sequence). CDR3 amino acids: CASSQDRHEQYF. In nucleotides, the CDR3 is TGTGCCAGCAGCCAAGATCGCCACGAGCAGTACTTC.

There are a few counts of this clonotype. V and J are TRBV5-1 and TRBJ2-3, with TRBD2 matching 8 bases. Looked up from germline, CDR1 is SGHRS and CDR2 is YFSETQ. The CDR3 has 16 residues. J gave up 1 base and V 2 bases, and 6 bases lay outside the gene matches. In DNA form, the CDR3 reads TGCGCCAGCAGCTTTATTTGGCGGGAGGGCACAGATACGCAGTATTTT. It specifies CASSFIWREGTDTQYF.

The chain links TRBV13 to TRBJ2-5, with 14 bases aligning to TRBD2. The V segment lost 5 bases and the J segment 6 bases; nucleotides outside the gene matches: 8. The CDR3 length is 16 residues. Germline CDR1 and CDR2: PRHDT and FYEKMQ (reference sequence). Here the CDR3 reads CASSPGLAGGRKTQYF. CDR3 nucleotides: TGTGCCAGCAGCCCCGGACTAGCGGGGGGCCGGAAGACCCAGTACTTC.

The sample holds a few counts of this clonotype. This chain joins TRBV19 and TRBJ2-3, with TRBD2 matching over 16 bases. The CDR3 has 18 amino acids. Germline V gives CDR1 LNHDA, CDR2 SQIVND (reference sequence). Losses at the gene ends were 6 bases for V and 2 bases for J; bases not matched to a gene: 8. Written as DNA, the CDR3 is TGTGCCAGTAGCCCGGGACTAGCGGGGGGGAGCAACACAGATACGCAGTATTTT. It translates to CASSPGLAGGSNTDTQYF. The full variable domain, rest sourced from reference TRBV19 and TRBJ2-3, is DGGITQSPKYLFRKEGQNVTLSCEQNLNHDAMYWYRQDPGQGLRLIYYSQIVNDFQKGDIAEGYSVSREKKESFPLTVTSAQKNPTAFYLCASSPGLAGGSNTDTQYFGPGTRLTVL.

This clonotype turned up a few times. V usage is TRBV20-1 and J usage is TRBJ2-7; D not certain. This CDR3 comprises 12 residues. Germline V gene data show CDR1 as DFQATT and CDR2 as SNEGSKA (reference sequence). Trimming removed 8 bases at V and 0 bases at J, with 11 bases between. The CDR3 coding sequence is TGCAGTTATGGGGTATCCTCCTACGAGCAGTACTTC. Protein: CSYGVSSYEQYF.